This section outlines one T cell receptor beta chain sequence together with its context. This CDR3 is 16 amino acids long. Per the germline V gene, CDR1 is MGHDK and CDR2 is SYGVNS. Trimming cost V 4 bases and J 9 bases; bases outside gene matches: 9. These data originate in a study of shared clonotypes between healthy human individuals. The table came from immunoSEQ multiplex PCR; TCRdb's copy has only in-frame clones and leaves some out. Of 2 million to 2.5 million clones in the sample, 85% to 95% were seen once. The specimen was naive CD4+ T cells from PBMCs. Subset meaning: CD45RA+ positively selected. This receptor was obtained from a man aged 18-30 years in good health. Some clones in this sample may be carry-over from other donors' samples. This chain connects TRBV25-1 to TRBJ2-1; 13 bases are shared with TRBD2. The CDR3 sequence is CASSAPTSGRFVEQFF. The DNA of the CDR3 is TGTGCCAGCAGTGCCCCGACTAGCGGGAGGTTCGTTGAGCAGTTCTTC.